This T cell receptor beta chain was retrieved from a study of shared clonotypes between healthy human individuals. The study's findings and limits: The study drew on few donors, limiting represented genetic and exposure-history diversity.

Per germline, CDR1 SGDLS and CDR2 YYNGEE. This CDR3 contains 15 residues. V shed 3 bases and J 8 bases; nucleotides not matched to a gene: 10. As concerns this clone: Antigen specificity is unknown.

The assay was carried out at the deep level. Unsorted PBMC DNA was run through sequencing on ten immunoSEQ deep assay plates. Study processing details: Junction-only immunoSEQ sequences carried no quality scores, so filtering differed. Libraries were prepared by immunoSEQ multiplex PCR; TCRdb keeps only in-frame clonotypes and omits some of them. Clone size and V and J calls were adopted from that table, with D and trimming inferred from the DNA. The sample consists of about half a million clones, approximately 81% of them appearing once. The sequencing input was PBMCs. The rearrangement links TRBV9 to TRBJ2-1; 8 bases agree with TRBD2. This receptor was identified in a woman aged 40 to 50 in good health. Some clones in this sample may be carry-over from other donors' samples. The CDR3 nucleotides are TGTGCCAGCAGCGGATCCACTGGGACTAGGGATGAGCAGTTCTTC. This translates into CASSGSTGTRDEQFF.